The sequence of this T cell receptor beta chain was determined in a study of blood T cell repertoires in COVID-19 (dated by TCRdb to about 2020). Turning to the overall study: Collaborator samples came from the United States, Italy and Spain and covered acute and convalescent phases of COVID-19. The material from the prospective study consisted of cDNA or gDNA derived from T cells, B-cell-depleted T cells, or PBMCs. Subjects who had been exposed to COVID-19, were actively infected with it, or had recovered from it provided the deeply sampled blood TCRbeta repertoires that made up the dataset. The repertoires were released in a freely available public database intended as a resource for research on the immune response to SARS-CoV-2. Samples came from the ongoing ImmuneRACE study (first 160 participants) plus 1,254 subjects from 6 global collaborators. Sample metadata almost always included a de-identified subject ID, COVID-19 status, age in years and sex. Where HLA class I and class II types were available, the types were taken from metadata supplied by the sample provider, not from assay-based typing.

TCRbeta CDR3 regions were amplified from genomic DNA by means of the immunoSEQ Assay, a bias-controlled multiplex PCR. Per the authors' processing: Nucleated cell counts per sample were estimated from amplification of reference gene primers within the assay. To quantify the absolute abundance of each unique TCRbeta CDR3 rearrangement, sequence reads were collapsed and filtered. For each sample, productive Simpson clonality was calculated as the square root of Simpson's diversity index across productive rearrangements. TCRdb mirrors the immuneACCESS table, restricted to in-frame sequences. Some clones are absent from its copies; in checked studies, under half trace to an unresolved V gene, and the reason for the others is unknown. Clone size and V and J calls were adopted from that table, with D and trimming inferred from the DNA. The sample data list some 100,000 clones, and approximately 86% of these were observed just once. The ten largest make up approximately 8.7% of the sample.

As to this clone: This receptor's antigen is unknown. Base qualities are not provided; no much larger clone lies one nucleotide away.

Each collaborating institution followed its own protocols to collect whole blood in K2EDTA tubes. For TCRbeta analysis, collaborators shipped samples in one of three forms: frozen whole blood, isolated PBMCs, or DNA extracted from either of those sample types. Points the paper makes about the study in general: How much clinical and demographic metadata was included differed by source and by participant, and the metadata was provided uncurated.

V and J are trimmed by 4 bases and 4 bases, and the gene matches miss 3 bases of the junction. CDR1 and CDR2, per the germline V gene, are SGHAT and FQNNGV. The CDR3 has 13 amino acids, counting the end cysteine and phenylalanine. CDR3 DNA only is kept here, 39 bases in frame from base 1. In this chain, TRBV11-2 is recombined with TRBJ1-2; TRBD1 aligns with 7 central bases. This receptor was taken from a woman aged 70-85 years with acute or convalescent COVID-19. The sequenced material came from peripheral blood. The base sequence is TGTGCCAGCAGCTCCGGACAGGTCTATGGCTACACCTTC. This is translated as CASSSGQVYGYTF.